The source of this T cell receptor (beta chain) is a study of cytomegalovirus exposure and HLA in healthy donors. Study-wide results and limits: Clonal expansion, a later analysis showed, was greater in HLA-associated TCR beta chains than in equally common others. Presence/absence analyses treated sequencing depth as roughly uniform across donors.

This clone was seen a few times. The target antigen is unknown. The CDR3 contains 15 residues. V was trimmed by 1 base and J by 4 bases, leaving 16 bases between them. Germline loops: CDR1 SQVTM, CDR2 ANQGSEA. The PCR employed 60 Vbeta primers together with 13 Jbeta primers. Sequenced by immunoSEQ multiplex PCR; TCRdb stores in-frame clones only, minus some. The sample carries about 150,000 clones, around a tenth recorded once. This chain joins TRBV29-1 and TRBJ1-2; D uncertain. Sequences were obtained from PBMCs. This sequence was found in a male donor in good health and CMV-seronegative. The CDR3 coding sequence is TGCAGCGTTGAAGCTTCCGAGGGCTACTCCTATGGCTACACCTTC. Amino acids: CSVEASEGYSYGYTF. Looking up the rest from reference TRBV29-1 and TRBJ1-2 gives the full variable domain: SAVISQKPSRDICQRGTSLTIQCQVDSQVTMMFWYRQQPGQSLTLIATANQGSEATYESGFVIDKFPISRPNLTFSTLTVSNMSPEDSSIYLCSVEASEGYSYGYTFGSGTRLTVV.